Listed below are T cell receptor beta chains from one sample, sequenced in a study of blood T cell repertoires in COVID-19. The table came from immunoSEQ multiplex PCR; TCRdb's copy has only in-frame clones and leaves some out. The table has 250,000 to 350,000 clones, roughly 83% seen once. Sequenced material: peripheral blood. These receptors were obtained from a human donor with COVID-19, enrolled during active disease. The donor label of this sample is uncertain. Both conserved end residues are part of each CDR3. Fields, in order: CDR3 protein, CDR3 DNA, clone size, J gene, D gene, V gene. D genes are given only for firm matches. For some rows the clone size is stated as once, few or many, or as a class when expanded; others skip it.

CDR3 protein: CASSQWTGGMGETQYF
CDR3 DNA: TGCGCCAGCAGCCAGTGGACAGGGGGAATGGGGGAGACCCAGTACTTC
clone size: NA
J gene: TRBJ2-5
D gene: TRBD1
V gene: TRBV5-1

CDR3 protein: CASSPGTGGQETQYF
CDR3 DNA: TGTGCCAGCAGCCCAGGGACAGGGGGACAAGAGACCCAGTACTTC
clone size: NA
J gene: TRBJ2-5
D gene: TRBD1
V gene: TRBV5-4

CDR3 protein: CASSSGTGGIRGQPQHF
CDR3 DNA: TGTGCCAGCAGTTCAGGGACAGGGGGTATACGGGGTCAGCCCCAGCATTTT
clone size: NA
J gene: TRBJ1-5
D gene: TRBD1
V gene: TRBV28

CDR3 protein: CASSLTSAYNSPLHF
CDR3 DNA: TGTGCCAGCAGCTTAACGAGCGCCTATAATTCACCCCTCCACTTT
clone size: NA
J gene: TRBJ1-6
D gene: NA
V gene: TRBV7-9

CDR3 protein: CASSPREGDPLHF
CDR3 DNA: TGTGCCAGCAGTCCACGGGAGGGGGATCCCCTCCACTTT
clone size: NA
J gene: TRBJ1-6
D gene: NA
V gene: TRBV6-5

CDR3 protein: CASTTGADQPQHF
CDR3 DNA: TGTGCCAGTACGACAGGGGCCGATCAGCCCCAGCATTTT
clone size: NA
J gene: TRBJ1-5
D gene: TRBD1
V gene: TRBV2

CDR3 protein: CASSYQRGTEAFF
CDR3 DNA: TGTGCCAGCAGCTACCAACGGGGCACTGAAGCTTTCTTT
clone size: NA
J gene: TRBJ1-1
D gene: NA
V gene: TRBV11-2

CDR3 protein: CAWTPGLAGVDTQYF
CDR3 DNA: TGTGCCTGGACCCCGGGACTAGCGGGAGTAGATACGCAGTATTTT
clone size: once
J gene: TRBJ2-3
D gene: TRBD2
V gene: TRBV30

CDR3 protein: CASSLGAGRLVDTQYF
CDR3 DNA: TGCGCCAGCAGCTTGGGGGCGGGCAGACTAGTGGATACGCAGTATTTT
clone size: NA
J gene: TRBJ2-3
D gene: NA
V gene: TRBV5-1

CDR3 protein: CASSAGQGPGNTIYF
CDR3 DNA: TGTGCCAGCAGCGCCGGACAGGGCCCTGGAAACACCATATATTTT
clone size: NA
J gene: TRBJ1-3
D gene: TRBD1
V gene: TRBV9

CDR3 protein: CAWTQSFGYTF
CDR3 DNA: TGTGCCTGGACGCAGTCGTTTGGCTACACCTTC
clone size: NA
J gene: TRBJ1-2
D gene: NA
V gene: TRBV30

CDR3 protein: CASSLSPSGLADGEQYF
CDR3 DNA: TGTGCCAGCAGCTTATCCCCCTCGGGACTAGCTGATGGCGAGCAGTACTTC
clone size: NA
J gene: TRBJ2-7
D gene: TRBD2
V gene: TRBV11-2

CDR3 protein: CASSEGVAGITDTQYF
CDR3 DNA: TGCGCCAGCAGTGAGGGGGTAGCGGGGATCACAGATACGCAGTATTTT
clone size: NA
J gene: TRBJ2-3
D gene: TRBD2
V gene: TRBV10-1

CDR3 protein: CASSGTQGLNTEAFF
CDR3 DNA: TGTGCCAGCAGCGGAACCCAGGGGCTGAACACTGAAGCTTTCTTT
clone size: NA
J gene: TRBJ1-1
D gene: NA
V gene: TRBV5-4

CDR3 protein: CASSDELSNEQFF
CDR3 DNA: TGTGCCAGCAGTGACGAGCTTTCCAATGAGCAGTTCTTC
clone size: NA
J gene: TRBJ2-1
D gene: NA
V gene: TRBV6-4

CDR3 protein: CASSPPGQENSPLHF
CDR3 DNA: TGTGCCAGCAGCCCTCCGGGACAGGAAAATTCACCCCTCCACTTT
clone size: NA
J gene: TRBJ1-6
D gene: TRBD1
V gene: TRBV11-2

CDR3 protein: CASSGTGGGQPQHF
CDR3 DNA: TGTGCCAGCAGTGGGACAGGGGGAGGTCAGCCCCAGCATTTT
clone size: once
J gene: TRBJ1-5
D gene: TRBD1
V gene: TRBV27

CDR3 protein: CASSKHTGSNTEAFF
CDR3 DNA: TGTGCCAGCAGTAAACATACCGGGTCGAACACTGAAGCTTTCTTT
clone size: NA
J gene: TRBJ1-1
D gene: NA
V gene: TRBV6-5

CDR3 protein: CASSLRGGALHEQYF
CDR3 DNA: TGTGCCAGCAGCCTTCGGGGCGGGGCCTTGCACGAGCAGTACTTC
clone size: NA
J gene: TRBJ2-7
D gene: NA
V gene: TRBV5-4

CDR3 protein: CASRYDRDNQPQHF
CDR3 DNA: TGTGCCAGCAGGTACGACAGGGACAATCAGCCCCAGCATTTT
clone size: NA
J gene: TRBJ1-5
D gene: TRBD1
V gene: TRBV2

CDR3 protein: CASSLGAGTTSTDTQYF
CDR3 DNA: TGTGCCAGCAGTTTAGGGGCGGGAACAACTAGCACAGATACGCAGTATTTT
clone size: NA
J gene: TRBJ2-3
D gene: NA
V gene: TRBV28

CDR3 protein: CATSRLPGTEAFF
CDR3 DNA: TGTGCCACCAGCAGACTACCGGGTACTGAAGCTTTCTTT
clone size: NA
J gene: TRBJ1-1
D gene: NA
V gene: TRBV15

CDR3 protein: CASSLSGLALYEQYF
CDR3 DNA: TGTGCCAGCAGCTTGTCCGGACTAGCGCTGTACGAGCAGTACTTC
clone size: NA
J gene: TRBJ2-7
D gene: TRBD2
V gene: TRBV5-5

CDR3 protein: CASSETDSNQPQHF
CDR3 DNA: TGCGCCAGCAGCGAAACAGATAGCAATCAGCCCCAGCATTTT
clone size: NA
J gene: TRBJ1-5
D gene: NA
V gene: TRBV5-1

CDR3 protein: CASTPGQNNSPLHF
CDR3 DNA: TGTGCCAGCACCCCCGGACAGAATAATTCACCCCTCCACTTT
clone size: NA
J gene: TRBJ1-6
D gene: NA
V gene: TRBV6-5

CDR3 protein: CASRRGMNTEAFF
CDR3 DNA: TGTGCCAGCAGACGGGGGATGAACACTGAAGCTTTCTTT
clone size: NA
J gene: TRBJ1-1
D gene: NA
V gene: TRBV2

CDR3 protein: CASSPGTGGYNEQFF
CDR3 DNA: TGTGCCAGCTCACCAGGGACAGGGGGCTACAATGAGCAGTTCTTC
clone size: NA
J gene: TRBJ2-1
D gene: TRBD1
V gene: TRBV18

CDR3 protein: CASSQGMAPNEQYF
CDR3 DNA: TGCGCCAGCAGCCAAGGCATGGCTCCGAACGAGCAGTACTTC
clone size: NA
J gene: TRBJ2-7
D gene: NA
V gene: TRBV4-3

CDR3 protein: CASSFDRASYNEQFF
CDR3 DNA: TGTGCCAGCAGCTTCGACAGGGCCTCCTACAATGAGCAGTTCTTC
clone size: NA
J gene: TRBJ2-1
D gene: TRBD1
V gene: TRBV5-6